These 26 T cell receptor beta chains originate from one sample sequenced in a study of T cell responses to AZD1222 COVID-19 vaccine. This table comes from immunoSEQ multiplex PCR, and its TCRdb copy is limited to in-frame clones, with some not included. The sample yields 90,000 to 120,000 clones, more than 90% seen once. This sample comprised peripheral blood, obtained on day 0 of AZD1222 vaccination. The receptors shown here come from an adult in good health.

This chain uses TRBV4-1 with TRBJ2-4, with D unresolved. Looked up from germline, CDR1 is MGHRA and CDR2 is YSYEKL. The CDR3 consists of 13 residues. The germline V and J ends were trimmed by 2 bases and 8 bases, with 10 bases remaining between them. CDR3 amino acids: CASSQQAVDIQYF. The CDR3 DNA sequence: TGCGCCAGCAGCCAACAAGCCGTGGACATTCAGTACTTC.

The V gene is TRBV7-6, the J gene TRBJ1-3, with no clear D. V shed 5 bases and J shed 1 base, with 9 bases lying between them. The CDR3 covers 14 residues. The V gene's germline CDR1 is SGHVS and CDR2 FNYEAQ. In DNA form, the CDR3 reads TGTGCCAGCAGCCCTAACCTGTCTGGAAACACCATATATTTT. This codes for CASSPNLSGNTIYF.

The V call is TRBV28, the J call TRBJ1-4; the D is unclear. With 5 bases removed from V and 7 bases from J, the gap between germline ends came to 8 bases. Germline assignment: CDR1 MDHEN and CDR2 SYDVKM. This CDR3 is 12 amino acids long. CDR3 loop: CASSLMREKLFF. CDR3 sequence (DNA): TGTGCCAGCAGTCTTATGCGTGAAAAACTGTTTTTT.

This chain connects TRBV29-1 to TRBJ2-2; D possibly corresponds to TRBD1 (5 bases). Between the trimmed V and J ends, which lost 5 bases and 1 base, there was a span of 11 bases. The germline CDR1 and CDR2 sequences are SQVTM and ANQGSEA. The CDR3 totals 14 residues. The CDR3: CSVRPGWNTGELFF. CDR3 DNA: TGCAGCGTTCGGCCAGGGTGGAACACCGGGGAGCTGTTTTTT.

The rearrangement uses TRBV9 and TRBJ1-1, with 8 bases that match TRBD1. The CDR3 contains 13 residues. V gave up 3 bases and J gave up 4 bases; unmatched junction bases: 2. The germline V gene encodes CDR1 SGDLS and CDR2 YYNGEE. Here the CDR3 reads CASSGTGTTEAFF. The CDR3, as DNA: TGTGCCAGCAGCGGGACAGGGACCACTGAAGCTTTCTTT.

This rearrangement joins TRBV9 to TRBJ1-5; TRBD1 is a possible D gene (5 bases). The CDR3 loop spans 12 amino acids. V shed 10 bases and J shed 6 bases, with 14 bases lying between them. Germline CDR1 reads SGDLS; CDR2 reads YYNGEE. CDR3 bases: TGTGCCCTCACCAGGGATCCTCAGCCCCAGCATTTT. Translating gives CALTRDPQPQHF.

The J gene is TRBJ1-1, the V gene TRBV28; tentatively, D is TRBD1 (6 bases). CDR1 is MDHEN, CDR2 SYDVKM, per germline. This CDR3 has 15 amino acids. V was clipped by 5 bases and J by 7 bases, with 20 bases between them. The CDR3 loop reads CASSQLNRASGEAFF. The DNA of the CDR3 is TGTGCCAGCAGTCAACTTAACAGGGCTTCTGGTGAAGCTTTCTTT.

The chain couples TRBV7-2 to TRBJ2-7; a possible D gene is TRBD2 (6 bases). The length of the CDR3 is 14 residues. The V gene lost 3 bases and the J gene lost 1 base, with 10 bases spanning the gap. Germline values: CDR1 SGHTA, CDR2 FQGNSA. CDR3 nucleotides: TGTGCCAGCAGCTTGACGACTAGTTCCTACGAGCAGTACTTC. Amino acid sequence: CASSLTTSSYEQYF.

V usage is TRBV7-9 and J usage is TRBJ1-2; 7 bases line up with TRBD1. J was trimmed by 7 bases and V by 3 bases; bases with no gene match: 8. The germline V gene encodes CDR1 SEHNR and CDR2 FQNEAQ (reference sequence). CDR3 length: 14 amino acids. This CDR3 is CASSLVTGLSGYTF. The CDR3 nucleotides read TGTGCCAGCAGCTTGGTGACAGGGTTGTCTGGCTACACCTTC. Full variable domain (remainder filled in from reference TRBV7-9 and TRBJ1-2): DTGVSQNPRHKITKRGQNVTFRCDPISEHNRLYWYRQTLGQGPEFLTYFQNEAQLEKSRLLSDRFSAERPKGSFSTLEIQRTEQGDSAMYLCASSLVTGLSGYTFGSGTRLTVV.

This chain joins TRBV9 and TRBJ2-3; no definite D call. The V and J ends lost 4 bases and 1 base respectively, with 10 bases between them. The CDR3 has 14 residues. Germline V gives CDR1 SGDLS, CDR2 YYNGEE. CDR3 sequence: CASSPLGRTDTQYF. Written as DNA, the CDR3 is TGTGCCAGCAGCCCCCTTGGCCGCACAGATACGCAGTATTTT. The full variable domain, with the rest looked up from reference TRBV9 and TRBJ2-3, is DSGVTQTPKHLITATGQRVTLRCSPRSGDLSVYWYQQSLDQGLQFLIQYYNGEERAKGNILERFSAQQFPDLHSELNLSSLELGDSALYFCASSPLGRTDTQYFGPGTRLTVL.

The J gene is TRBJ1-1, the V gene TRBV15; no definite D call. CDR1 and CDR2 from the germline V gene are LNHNV and YYDKDF (reference sequence). Trimming pared 5 bases from V and 7 bases from J, leaving 23 bases between. The CDR3 is made up of 16 amino acids. Here the CDR3 DNA reads TGTGCCACCAGCTTAGGTGGTTATGCGCGCGACCGTGAAGCTTTCTTT. Translating gives CATSLGGYARDREAFF.

The chain joins TRBV6-1 to TRBJ2-2; D may be TRBD1 (5 bases). Germline-derived CDR1 and CDR2 are MNHNS and SASEGT. V was shortened by 2 bases and J by 9 bases, with 10 bases between the two germline ends. The CDR3 spans 13 residues. The CDR3 DNA follows: TGTGCCAGCAGTGAACTAGGGGTGAGGGAGCTGTTTTTT. Amino acids: CASSELGVRELFF.

The rearrangement joins TRBV7-6 to TRBJ1-4; 9 bases fit TRBD1. V trimming: 5 bases; J trimming: 8 bases; junction bases outside the gene matches: 6. CDR3 length: 14 amino acids. Germline V CDR1 and CDR2: SGHVS, FNYEAQ. In DNA form, the CDR3 reads TGTGCCAGCAGCCCGGGACAGGGCAAAGAAAAACTGTTTTTT. Amino acid sequence: CASSPGQGKEKLFF.

This clone came up once. This chain connects TRBV12-3 or TRBV12-4 to TRBJ1-1; tentative D call: TRBD1 (6 bases). The CDR3 totals 13 residues. The V and J ends lost 7 bases and 1 base respectively, with 10 bases between them. In DNA, the CDR3 is TGTGCCAGCACCCGGACAGCGAACACTGAAGCTTTCTTT. This translates into CASTRTANTEAFF.

The chain carries TRBV6-4 and TRBJ1-2, with a tentative D call TRBD1 (5 bases). This CDR3 comprises 13 residues. Trimming removed 8 bases from V and 8 bases from J, with 18 bases in between. CDR1 MRHNA and CDR2 SNTAGT come from the germline V gene. As DNA, the CDR3 is TGTGCCAGCCGGGGCGGTCCTGAGCGAGGCTACACCTTC. This sequence encodes CASRGGPERGYTF.

The chain uses TRBV9 and TRBJ1-1; D is undetermined. Germline values: CDR1 SGDLS, CDR2 YYNGEE. The CDR3 contains 14 residues. V was cut by 4 bases and J by 0 bases, with 10 bases left in between. The DNA for the CDR3 is TGTGCCAGCAGCCCGCGGACGCTGAACACTGAAGCTTTCTTT. Translated, it gives CASSPRTLNTEAFF.

The chain joins TRBV5-1 to TRBJ2-5, with 13 nucleotides matching TRBD2. The J segment lost 2 bases and the V segment lost 4 bases, leaving 2 bases of the junction unmatched. Germline V lookup: CDR1 SGHRS, CDR2 YFSETQ. This CDR3 region has 15 residues. The CDR3 loop reads CASSQLAGGQETQYF. DNA for the CDR3: TGCGCCAGCAGCCAACTAGCGGGGGGGCAAGAGACCCAGTACTTC.

V and J are TRBV7-7 and TRBJ2-5; 11 nucleotides line up with TRBD2. CDR3 length: 15 residues. Germline V gene sequence: CDR1 SSHAT, CDR2 FNYEAQ (reference sequence). With V trimmed by 5 bases and J by 1 base, 3 bases remained unmatched. The DNA for the CDR3 is TGTGCCAGCAGCCTTAGCGGGGGGGCCCAAGAGACCCAGTACTTC. It translates to CASSLSGGAQETQYF.

The chain couples TRBV30 to TRBJ1-2; D unresolved. The V end lost 7 bases, the J end lost 3 bases, and 15 bases lay between the germline ends. The CDR3 has 13 residues. CDR1 GTSNPN and CDR2 SVGIG come from the germline V gene (reference sequence). CDR3 in DNA: TGTGCCTTTGATCTGGGGTGGGACTATGGCTACACCTTC. It encodes CAFDLGWDYGYTF. Using reference TRBV30 and TRBJ1-2 for the parts outside the CDR3, the full variable domain is SQTIHQWPATLVQPVGSPLSLECTVEGTSNPNLYWYRQAAGRGLQLLFYSVGIGQISSEVPQNLSASRPQDRQFILSSKKLLLSDSGFYLCAFDLGWDYGYTFGSGTRLTVV.

The chain combines TRBV5-6 with TRBJ1-2; 8 bases fit TRBD1. This CDR3 is built from 14 residues. The germline gives CDR1 SGHDT, CDR2 YYEEEE. Trimming cost V 2 bases and J 4 bases; bases outside gene matches: 4. The CDR3 coding sequence is TGTGCCAGCAGCTTACAGGGGGTGGGCTATGGCTACACCTTC. It translates to CASSLQGVGYGYTF.

The chain couples TRBV5-5 to TRBJ2-1; 8 bases are shared with TRBD2. Trimming cost V 5 bases and J 4 bases; bases outside gene matches: 11. The germline V gene encodes CDR1 SGHKS and CDR2 YYEKEE (reference sequence). There are 16 residues in the CDR3. The CDR3 spells CASSPPASGQYNEQFF. The CDR3 region has the DNA TGTGCCAGCAGTCCCCCGGCTAGCGGGCAATACAATGAGCAGTTCTTC. The full variable domain, with the rest looked up from reference TRBV5-5 and TRBJ2-1, is DAGVTQSPTHLIKTRGQQVTLRCSPISGHKSVSWYQQVLGQGPQFIFQYYEKEERGRGNFPDRFSARQFPNYSSELNVNALLLGDSALYLCASSPPASGQYNEQFFGPGTRLTVL.

This clone was seen just once. The J gene is TRBJ1-1, the V gene TRBV5-1, with D tentatively TRBD1 (6 bases). There are 14 residues in the CDR3. With 0 bases removed from V and 3 bases from J, the gap between germline ends came to 9 bases. CDR1 is SGHRS and CDR2 is YFSETQ in the germline V gene. The CDR3 region has the DNA TGCGCCAGCAGCTTGGAGGCAGGGGACACTGAAGCTTTCTTT. Translating it yields CASSLEAGDTEAFF. Based on the CDR3 plus reference TRBV5-1 and TRBJ1-1, the full variable domain is KAGVTQTPRYLIKTRGQQVTLSCSPISGHRSVSWYQQTPGQGLQFLFEYFSETQRNKGNFPGRFSGRQFSNSRSEMNVSTLELGDSALYLCASSLEAGDTEAFFGQGTRLTVV.

The chain joins TRBV28 to TRBJ1-1; possibly TRBD1 for D (5 bases). V lost 8 bases and J lost 0, with 13 bases in between. CDR1 and CDR2 (germline): MDHEN, SYDVKM. This CDR3 spans 14 amino acids. CDR3 sequence: CASGPAGVNTEAFF. CDR3 DNA: TGTGCCAGCGGGCCGGCGGGGGTGAACACTGAAGCTTTCTTT.

The gene calls are TRBV9 and TRBJ2-2, with no clear D. The CDR3 totals 14 residues. V lost 4 bases, J lost 2 bases, and 9 bases lay in between. Germline V gene lookup returns CDR1 SGDLS and CDR2 YYNGEE. CDR3 loop: CASSTDLNTGELFF. The CDR3 DNA sequence: TGTGCCAGCAGCACGGACCTTAACACCGGGGAGCTGTTTTTT.

This sequence joins TRBV11-3 and TRBJ1-2, with unresolved D. Looked up from germline, CDR1 is SGHNT and CDR2 is YENEEA. Trimming stripped 0 bases from V and 0 bases from J, with 17 bases between. This CDR3 is built from 18 residues. CDR3 bases: TGTGCCAGCAGCTTAGACCGCCTGAACAGAGAAGCTAACTATGGCTACACCTTC. Protein sequence: CASSLDRLNREANYGYTF.

This chain joins TRBV4-2 and TRBJ1-1; D may be TRBD1 (5 bases). The CDR3 has 15 residues. From germline, CDR1 is LGHNA and CDR2 YNFKEQ. The V gene lost 1 base and the J gene lost 1 base, with 10 bases spanning the gap. The CDR3 is CASSQVMGENTEAFF. The CDR3 DNA reads TGTGCCAGCAGCCAAGTAATGGGGGAGAACACTGAAGCTTTCTTT.